This entry is about one T cell receptor (beta chain). Each CDR3 protein is one row after TCRdb ran MiXCR on the 5' RACE reads. The sample lists 1.5 million to 2 million distinct CDR3 sequences; around 29% were seen once. This record belongs to a study of identical twins. The CDR3 consists of 14 residues. Trimming took 3 bases from V and 6 from J, leaving 12 bases between them. The chain couples TRBV12-3 or TRBV12-4 to TRBJ1-3, with a possible D match to TRBD1 (5 bases). The sample was cord blood. The source is a newborn girl in good health. The CDR3 coding sequence is TGTGCCAGCAGTTTGGGAGGGGCAAAAAACACCATATATTTT. It translates to CASSLGGAKNTIYF.